This T cell receptor beta chain was sequenced in a study of identical twins. Each CDR3 protein is one row after TCRdb ran MiXCR on the 5' RACE reads. The sample records about 530,000 distinct CDR3 sequences, approximately 16% being singletons. The CDR3 totals 15 residues. Trimming removed 1 base from V and 2 bases from J; junction bases left unmatched: 3. CDR1 and CDR2 (germline): SGHTA, FQGTGA. A further study also used this sample, focusing on yellow fever vaccine responses in identical twins.

The sample comprised CD4+ T cells sorted from blood. The chain joins TRBV7-3 to TRBJ2-3; 7 nucleotides match TRBD2. This receptor was taken from a woman under 30 in good health. In nucleotides, the CDR3 is TGTGCCAGCAGCTTAAGAAGCGGGATCACAGATACGCAGTATTTT. Its protein is CASSLRSGITDTQYF.